Each of the 17 T cell receptor beta chains below was sequenced from the same sample in a study of early T cells in non-severe SARS-CoV-2 infection. Each CDR3 protein gets one entry after TCRdb re-called the 5' RACE reads with MiXCR. This table has roughly 120,000 distinct CDR3 sequences, around 12% appearing once. This material consisted of whole blood, taken at baseline. The receptors come from an adult who was a healthcare worker with PCR-confirmed SARS-CoV-2 infection or an uninfected control (not recorded which).

This rearrangement joins TRBV24-1 to TRBJ2-1; TRBD2 aligns across 14 bases. CDR3 length equals 16 residues. Unmatched junction bases numbered 1, after V lost 3 bases and J lost 4 bases. The germline V gene has CDR1 KGHDR and CDR2 SFDVKD. The DNA of the CDR3 is TGTGCCACCAGTGATGGGACTAGCGGGAGTTACAATGAGCAGTTCTTC. It yields the protein CATSDGTSGSYNEQFF.

The gene calls are TRBV28 and TRBJ2-5; 9 nucleotides agree with TRBD2. V trimming: 6 bases; J trimming: 5 bases; junction bases outside the gene matches: 10. CDR3 size: 15 residues. Germline CDR1 reads MDHEN; CDR2 reads SYDVKM. CDR3 region: CASSLGLAIAETQYF. The CDR3 coding sequence is TGTGCCAGCAGCTTAGGACTAGCGATTGCGGAGACCCAGTACTTC.

The table lists this clonotype with a few counts. The chain carries TRBV15 and TRBJ1-4; tentatively, D is TRBD1 (6 bases). CDR3 length: 17 amino acids. Germline V gene data show CDR1 as LNHNV and CDR2 as YYDKDF (reference sequence). The V gene lost 0 bases and the J gene lost 8 bases, with 19 bases spanning the gap. This CDR3 reads CATSRDRGKQGWEKLFF. The CDR3 DNA sequence: TGTGCCACCAGCAGAGATAGAGGAAAACAGGGCTGGGAAAAACTGTTTTTT. The variable domain in full, with the rest retrieved from reference TRBV15 and TRBJ1-4, is DAMVIQNPRYQVTQFGKPVTLSCSQTLNHNVMYWYQQKSSQAPKLLFHYYDKDFNNEADTPDNFQSRRPNTSFCFLDIRSPGLGDTAMYLCATSRDRGKQGWEKLFFGSGTQLSVL.

The V call is TRBV12-3 or TRBV12-4, the J call TRBJ1-4, with 7 bases aligning to TRBD1. V gave up 5 bases and J gave up 0 bases; unmatched junction bases: 6. The CDR3 is 16 residues long. CDR3 residues: CASSLVGTATNEKLFF. CDR3 coding DNA: TGTGCCAGCAGTCTCGTAGGGACAGCAACTAATGAAAAACTGTTTTTT.

The table lists this clonotype with a few counts. The chain couples TRBV9 to TRBJ1-6, with D maybe TRBD1 (5 bases). This CDR3 has 15 amino acids. From germline, CDR1 is SGDLS and CDR2 YYNGEE. The germline V and J ends were trimmed by 0 bases and 10 bases, with 14 bases remaining between them. The DNA of the CDR3 is TGTGCCAGCAGCGTAGAGGGACGAGGGAACTCACCCCTCCACTTT. Protein sequence: CASSVEGRGNSPLHF.

There are a few counts of this clonotype. The chain couples TRBV6-5 to TRBJ2-2; D is ambiguous. CDR1 and CDR2 from the germline V gene are MNHEY and SVGAGI. V was clipped by 0 bases and J by 6 bases, with 17 bases between them. The CDR3 has 17 residues. CDR3 in amino acids: CASSYSAGRRTAGELFF. DNA for the CDR3: TGTGCCAGCAGTTACTCGGCCGGCCGGCGGACCGCCGGGGAGCTGTTTTTT.

CDR3 loop: CASSSSGNTEAFF. The DNA of the CDR3 is TGTGCCAGCAGCAGCAGCGGGAACACTGAAGCTTTCTTT. The rearrangement uses TRBV3-1 and TRBJ1-1, with no clear D. Germline assignment: CDR1 LGHDT and CDR2 YNNKEL (reference sequence). The CDR3 sequence is 13 residues long. V was clipped by 5 bases and J by 1 base, with 8 bases between them.

The rearrangement joins TRBV18 to TRBJ1-1; D not resolved. This CDR3 spans 14 amino acids. CDR1 KGHSH and CDR2 LQKENI come from the germline V gene. The V end was cut by 5 bases, the J end by 3 bases, with 13 bases between. The CDR3 nucleotides read TGTGCCAGCTCATCGGGGATCCGGGACACTGAAGCTTTCTTT. This codes for CASSSGIRDTEAFF.

V and J are TRBV6-5 and TRBJ2-7, with D tentatively TRBD1 (7 bases). Germline lookup yields CDR1 MNHEY and CDR2 SVGAGI. The germline V and J ends were trimmed by 6 bases and 3 bases, with 18 bases remaining between them. There are 15 residues in the CDR3. The DNA of the CDR3 is TGTGCCAGCAGACCATCGCGGGACAGACTCTACGAGCAGTACTTC. Amino acids: CASRPSRDRLYEQYF.

The chain links TRBV28 to TRBJ1-2; TRBD1 matches 7 bases. V lost 6 bases to trimming and J lost 7 bases; unmatched junction nucleotides: 8. CDR1 and CDR2 (germline): MDHEN, SYDVKM. There are 13 residues in the CDR3. CDR3 sequence reads: CASRAGQPAGYTF. CDR3 DNA: TGTGCCAGCAGGGCGGGACAGCCGGCTGGCTACACCTTC.

The V gene is TRBV11-2, the J gene TRBJ2-5; 12 bases line up with TRBD2. V lost 0 bases and J lost 4; bases outside the gene matches: 15. Germline assignment: CDR1 SGHAT and CDR2 FQNNGV. There are 20 residues in the CDR3. CDR3 DNA: TGTGCCAGCAGCTTAGATCCCCCCAACCTTACTAGCGGGGGGAGAGAGACCCAGTACTTC. Encoded protein: CASSLDPPNLTSGGRETQYF. Full variable domain (missing parts from reference TRBV11-2 and TRBJ2-5): EAGVAQSPRYKIIEKRQSVAFWCNPISGHATLYWYQQILGQGPKLLIQFQNNGVVDDSQLPKDRFSAERLKGVDSTLKIQPAKLEDSAVYLCASSLDPPNLTSGGRETQYFGPGTRLLVL.

V and J are TRBV20-1 and TRBJ2-7, with 13 nucleotides matching TRBD2. Germline trimming cut 5 bases from V and 2 bases from J; bases unmatched to any gene: 6. The CDR3 is 15 amino acids. CDR1 is DFQATT and CDR2 is SNEGSKA in the germline V gene (reference sequence). The CDR3 DNA follows: TGCAGTGCTTTAACTAGCGGGAGGGTCACCTACGAGCAGTACTTC. Encoded protein: CSALTSGRVTYEQYF.

The chain is built from TRBV28 and TRBJ2-2, with 13 nucleotides matching TRBD2. Per the germline V gene, CDR1 is MDHEN and CDR2 is SYDVKM. CDR3 length: 19 amino acids. V trimming: 6 bases; J trimming: 4 bases; junction bases outside the gene matches: 14. In nucleotides, the CDR3 is TGTGCCAGCAGGATGTCTTTCGGGACTAGCGGGATATTCACCGGGGAGCTGTTTTTT. As protein: CASRMSFGTSGIFTGELFF.

This clonotype was counted between two and nine times. The chain couples TRBV7-9 to TRBJ2-3, with D possibly matching TRBD1 (7 bases). V was cut by 5 bases and J by 10 bases, with 19 bases left in between. Germline assignment: CDR1 SEHNR and CDR2 FQNEAQ (reference sequence). This CDR3 is 14 amino acids long. The CDR3 reads CASSQGGHISAQYF. The DNA of the CDR3 is TGTGCCAGCAGCCAGGGGGGTCATATATCAGCGCAGTATTTT. The full variable domain, its missing parts supplied by reference TRBV7-9 and TRBJ2-3, is DTGVSQNPRHKITKRGQNVTFRCDPISEHNRLYWYRQTLGQGPEFLTYFQNEAQLEKSRLLSDRFSAERPKGSFSTLEIQRTEQGDSAMYLCASSQGGHISAQYFGPGTRLTVL.

Details on this clonotype: The junction shows a germline mismatch at one end, possibly a read error. V is TRBV20-1 and J is TRBJ1-5, with 7 nucleotides matching TRBD1. CDR3 size: 17 residues. Germline CDR1 DFQATT, CDR2 SNEGSKA (reference sequence). For the CDR3, the DNA is TGCAGTGCGAGAGGGGGCGCGGGGCCCTATAGCAATCAGCCCCAGCATTTT. It translates to CSARGGAGPYSNQPQHF.

The V call is TRBV18, the J call TRBJ1-1; D not certain. Trimming took off 9 bases at V and 4 bases at J, with 15 bases between the two ends. This CDR3 is built from 13 residues. The germline V gene has CDR1 KGHSH and CDR2 LQKENI. CDR3 bases: TGTGCCAGTTCATTAACGTCGGCCACTGAAGCTTTCTTT. Translation: CASSLTSATEAFF.

The chain has TRBV9 and TRBJ2-7; D remains ambiguous. This CDR3 has 14 amino acids. Germline V gene data show CDR1 as SGDLS and CDR2 as YYNGEE. The V gene lost 0 bases and the J gene lost 0 bases, with 7 bases spanning the gap. Here the CDR3 DNA reads TGTGCCAGCAGCGTAGGACCCCACTCCTACGAGCAGTACTTC. This codes for CASSVGPHSYEQYF.